The clone carrying this T cell receptor (beta chain) showed up just a few times. Its antigen is as yet unknown. This sample is part of a study of beta chain features in type 1 diabetes. Regarding the study as a whole: Naive, central memory and regulatory TCRB repertoires appeared more similar among patients than healthy donors. VDJ junctions in type 1 diabetes patients carried more deletions and fewer insertions. When Type 1 diabetes patients were examined, their TCRB CDR3s proved moderately but significantly shorter in all four CD4+ subsets.

Reverse transcribing all isolated RNA meant expressed TCRB transcripts were sequenced. Measured with immunoSEQ multiplex PCR; TCRdb has only the in-frame clones, and not every one. The sample consists of 310,000 or so clones, around 10% of them appearing once. V was clipped by 4 bases and J by 0 bases, with 8 bases between them. CDR1 and CDR2 (germline): SGDLS, YYNGEE. CDR3 length: 15 residues. The chain carries TRBV9 and TRBJ2-6; D is ambiguous. The TCR originated in a woman under 40 in good health. Sequenced sample: naive CD4+ T cells from blood. CDR3 in amino acids: CASSTSRSGANVLTF. The CDR3 DNA reads TGTGCCAGCAGCACCTCGCGCTCTGGGGCCAACGTCCTGACTTTC.